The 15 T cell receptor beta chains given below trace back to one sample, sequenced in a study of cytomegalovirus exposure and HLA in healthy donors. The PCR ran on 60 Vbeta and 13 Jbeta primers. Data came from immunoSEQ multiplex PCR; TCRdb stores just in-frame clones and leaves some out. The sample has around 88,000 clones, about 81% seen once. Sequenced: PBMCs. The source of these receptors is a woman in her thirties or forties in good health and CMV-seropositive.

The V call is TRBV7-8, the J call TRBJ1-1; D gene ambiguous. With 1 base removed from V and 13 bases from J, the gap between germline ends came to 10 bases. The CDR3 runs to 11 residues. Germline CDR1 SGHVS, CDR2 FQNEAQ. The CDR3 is CASSLVSGLFF. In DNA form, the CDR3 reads TGTGCCAGCAGCTTAGTCAGCGGGCTTTTCTTT. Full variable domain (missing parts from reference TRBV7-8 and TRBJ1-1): GAGVSQSPRYKVAKRGQDVALRCDPISGHVSLFWYQQALGQGPEFLTYFQNEAQLDKSGLPSDRFFAERPEGSVSTLKIQRTQQEDSAVYLCASSLVSGLFFGQGTRLTVV.

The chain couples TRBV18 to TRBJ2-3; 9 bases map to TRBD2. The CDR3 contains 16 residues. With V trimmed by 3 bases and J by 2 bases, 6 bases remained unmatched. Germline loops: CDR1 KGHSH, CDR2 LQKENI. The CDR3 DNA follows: TGTGCCAGCTCACCGGTGGCTAGCGGGAACACAGATACGCAGTATTTT. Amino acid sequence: CASSPVASGNTDTQYF.

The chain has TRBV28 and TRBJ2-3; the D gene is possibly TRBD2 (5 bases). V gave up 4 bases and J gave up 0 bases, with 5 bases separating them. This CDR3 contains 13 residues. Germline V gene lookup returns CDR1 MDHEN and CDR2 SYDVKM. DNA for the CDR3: TGTGCCAGCAGTTGGACTAGCACAGATACGCAGTATTTT. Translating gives CASSWTSTDTQYF.

The DNA of the CDR3 is TGTGCCAGCAGCTATCCGGGAAACACTGAAGCTTTCTTT. Protein: CASSYPGNTEAFF. The chain carries TRBV5-6 and TRBJ1-1, with D hard to call. The ends were cut back, 3 bases at V and 2 bases at J, with 8 bases in the middle. Germline V gene data show CDR1 as SGHDT and CDR2 as YYEEEE. This CDR3 has 13 residues.

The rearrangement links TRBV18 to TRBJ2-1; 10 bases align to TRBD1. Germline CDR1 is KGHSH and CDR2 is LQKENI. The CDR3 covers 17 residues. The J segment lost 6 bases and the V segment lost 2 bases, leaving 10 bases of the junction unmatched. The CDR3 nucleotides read TGTGCCAGCTCACCAATGGCCCCGGGACAGGGGATCAATGAGCAGTTCTTC. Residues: CASSPMAPGQGINEQFF.

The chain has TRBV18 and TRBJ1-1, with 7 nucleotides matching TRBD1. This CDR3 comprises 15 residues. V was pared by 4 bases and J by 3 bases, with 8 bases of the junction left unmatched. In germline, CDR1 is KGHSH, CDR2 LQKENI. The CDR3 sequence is CASSQITGAHTEAFF. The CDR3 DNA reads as TGTGCCAGCTCACAAATTACAGGGGCGCACACTGAAGCTTTCTTT.

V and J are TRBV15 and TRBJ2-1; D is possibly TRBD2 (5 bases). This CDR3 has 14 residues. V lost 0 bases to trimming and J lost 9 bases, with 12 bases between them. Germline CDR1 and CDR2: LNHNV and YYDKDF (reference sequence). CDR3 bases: TGTGCCACCAGCAGAGAACTCCTCGAGGGTGAGCAGTTCTTC. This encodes CATSRELLEGEQFF.

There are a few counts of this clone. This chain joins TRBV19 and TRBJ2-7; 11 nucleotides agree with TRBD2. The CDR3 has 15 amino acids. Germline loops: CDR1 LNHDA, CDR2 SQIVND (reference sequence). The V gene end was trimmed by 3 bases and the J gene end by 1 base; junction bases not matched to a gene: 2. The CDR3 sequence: CASSIGLAGSYEQYF. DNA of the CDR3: TGTGCCAGTAGTATCGGACTAGCGGGTTCCTACGAGCAGTACTTC.

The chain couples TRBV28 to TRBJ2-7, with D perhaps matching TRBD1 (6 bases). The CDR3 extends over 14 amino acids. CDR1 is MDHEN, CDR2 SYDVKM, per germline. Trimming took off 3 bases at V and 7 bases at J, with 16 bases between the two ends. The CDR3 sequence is CASSLVDRSREQYF. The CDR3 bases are TGTGCCAGCAGTTTGGTGGACAGATCAAGGGAGCAGTACTTC.

CDR3 protein: CASIGGANYGYTF. CDR3 DNA: TGTGCCAGCATAGGAGGGGCTAACTATGGCTACACCTTC. The chain employs TRBV2 and TRBJ1-2; D might be TRBD1 (5 bases). The CDR3 contains 13 residues. V lost 7 bases to trimming and J lost 0 bases, with 9 bases between them. Germline CDR1 and CDR2: SNHLY and FYNNEI. Using reference TRBV2 and TRBJ1-2 for the parts outside the CDR3, the full variable domain is EPEVTQTPSHQVTQMGQEVILRCVPISNHLYFYWYRQILGQKVEFLVSFYNNEISEKSEIFDDQFSVERPDGSNFTLKIRSTKLEDSAMYFCASIGGANYGYTFGSGTRLTVV.

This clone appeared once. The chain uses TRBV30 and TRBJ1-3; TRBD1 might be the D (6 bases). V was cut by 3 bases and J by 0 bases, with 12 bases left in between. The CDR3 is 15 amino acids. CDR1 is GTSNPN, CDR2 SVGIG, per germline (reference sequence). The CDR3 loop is CAWRGGTFSGNTIYF. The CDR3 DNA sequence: TGTGCCTGGAGGGGAGGGACATTCTCTGGAAACACCATATATTTT.

The CDR3 region is CASRGRRERGETQYF. For the CDR3, the DNA is TGTGCCAGTCGGGGGAGGCGGGAGAGGGGAGAGACCCAGTACTTC. The chain is built from TRBV7-2 and TRBJ2-5, with 7 bases that match TRBD2. CDR3 length equals 15 residues. Germline assignment: CDR1 SGHTA and CDR2 FQGNSA. With V trimmed by 9 bases and J by 4 bases, 14 bases remained unmatched.

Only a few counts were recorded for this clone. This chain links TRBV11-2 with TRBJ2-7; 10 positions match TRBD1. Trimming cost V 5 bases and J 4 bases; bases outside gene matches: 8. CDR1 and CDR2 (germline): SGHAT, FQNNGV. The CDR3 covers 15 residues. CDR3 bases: TGTGCCAGCAGCAAATGGACAGGGGGGTCGTACGAGCAGTACTTC. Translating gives CASSKWTGGSYEQYF.

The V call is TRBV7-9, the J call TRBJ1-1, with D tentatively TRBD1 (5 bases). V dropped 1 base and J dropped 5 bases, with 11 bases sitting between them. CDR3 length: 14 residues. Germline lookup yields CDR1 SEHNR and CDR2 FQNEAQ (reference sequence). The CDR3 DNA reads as TGTGCCAGCAGCTTAGAGGGGTACAAAACTGAAGCTTTCTTT. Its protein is CASSLEGYKTEAFF.

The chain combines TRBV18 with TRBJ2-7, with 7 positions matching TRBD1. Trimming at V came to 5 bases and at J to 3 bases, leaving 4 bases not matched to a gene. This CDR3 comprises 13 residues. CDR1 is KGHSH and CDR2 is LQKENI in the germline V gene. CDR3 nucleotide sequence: TGTGCCAGCTCAACAGGGGAACGCTACGAGCAGTACTTC. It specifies CASSTGERYEQYF.